Each of the 15 T cell receptor beta chains below was sequenced from the same sample in a study of T-cell reconstitution after alpha-beta-depleted transplantation in children. TCRbeta library construction was performed incorporating unique molecular identifiers. TCRdb redid the calling of the PCR reads with MiXCR, one entry per CDR3 protein. The sample has approximately 97,000 distinct CDR3 sequences, roughly 7.1% seen once. This specimen consisted of PBMCs, obtained before TCRalphabeta/CD19-depleted stem cell transplant. These receptors all come from a boy aged 2 to 9 with acute lymphoblastic leukemia, due to receive a stem cell transplant.

This clonotype has a handful of counts. The CDR3 here is CSASYRLAVSTDTQYF. The CDR3 nucleotides read TGCAGTGCTAGTTATCGGCTAGCGGTCAGCACAGATACGCAGTATTTT. This sequence joins TRBV20-1 and TRBJ2-3, with TRBD2 matching over 7 bases. The CDR3 totals 16 residues. The J segment lost 0 bases and the V segment lost 3 bases, leaving 9 bases of the junction unmatched. Germline loops: CDR1 DFQATT, CDR2 SNEGSKA (reference sequence).

This clonotype came up a few times. The V gene is TRBV12-3 or TRBV12-4, the J gene TRBJ2-3; D is ambiguous. V gave up 2 bases and J gave up 2 bases, with 8 bases separating them. The length of the CDR3 is 14 residues. The CDR3 here is CASSLIPHTDTQYF. The CDR3 DNA sequence: TGTGCCAGCAGTTTAATCCCTCACACAGATACGCAGTATTTT.

This clonotype was seen at least ten times. This CDR3 reads CSAREADSGANVLTF. DNA of the CDR3: TGCAGTGCTAGGGAGGCAGACTCTGGGGCCAACGTCCTGACTTTC. The chain couples TRBV20-1 to TRBJ2-6; a weak D match, TRBD2 (5 bases). This CDR3 is 15 amino acids long. Trimming took off 3 bases at V and 0 bases at J, with 9 bases between the two ends. Germline V gene sequence: CDR1 DFQATT, CDR2 SNEGSKA (reference sequence).

In this sample, this clonotype turned up many times. The rearrangement uses TRBV7-2 and TRBJ2-1, with D hard to call. The CDR3 runs 15 residues. The germline gives CDR1 SGHTA, CDR2 FQGNSA. The V end was cut by 2 bases, the J end by 4 bases, with 12 bases between. The CDR3 DNA follows: TGTGCCAGCAGCTTAAGTTTCGGGCCTTACAATGAGCAGTTCTTC. Its translation is CASSLSFGPYNEQFF. Complete variable domain (other parts from reference TRBV7-2 and TRBJ2-1): GAGVSQSPSNKVTEKGKDVELRCDPISGHTALYWYRQSLGQGLEFLIYFQGNSAPDKSGLPSDRFSAERTGGSVSTLTIQRTQQEDSAVYLCASSLSFGPYNEQFFGPGTRLTVL.

This clonotype was observed many times. The CDR3 nucleotides are TGTGCCAGCAGCCCCCCGACAGGGATTAGCTCCTACGAGCAGTACTTC. Translated: CASSPPTGISSYEQYF. V is TRBV7-9 and J is TRBJ2-7, with 7 positions matching TRBD1. In germline, CDR1 is SEHNR, CDR2 FQNEAQ (reference sequence). With V trimmed by 5 bases and J by 0 bases, 10 bases remained unmatched. The CDR3 covers 16 residues.

This clonotype was counted many times. The CDR3 loop reads CATSSTGGADTQYF. The CDR3 nucleotides read TGTGCCACCTCCTCGACAGGGGGCGCAGATACGCAGTATTTT. The chain couples TRBV24-1 to TRBJ2-3; 10 nucleotides align to TRBD1. Germline V lookup: CDR1 KGHDR, CDR2 SFDVKD. This CDR3 is built from 14 residues. V was clipped by 9 bases and J by 4 bases; unmatched bases: 6.

In its sample, this clonotype was seen many times. J is TRBJ2-3 and V is TRBV4-3; D possibly corresponds to TRBD2 (6 bases). The CDR3 spans 14 residues. Trimming pared 4 bases from V and 5 bases from J, leaving 13 bases between. In germline, CDR1 is LGHNA, CDR2 YSLEER. For the CDR3, the DNA is TGCGCCAGCAGCCTCGGCGGGGCGGGAGATACGCAGTATTTT. Translated: CASSLGGAGDTQYF.

Here the CDR3 DNA reads TGTGCCAGCTCAACAGCGAACACTGAAGCTTTCTTT. It yields the protein CASSTANTEAFF. The chain joins TRBV18 to TRBJ1-1; unclear D gene. Germline assignment: CDR1 KGHSH and CDR2 LQKENI. The CDR3 has 12 amino acids. V was pared by 5 bases and J by 1 base, with 5 bases between.

The sample holds many counts of this clonotype. The chain joins TRBV20-1 to TRBJ2-3; a possible D gene is TRBD2 (6 bases). Germline-derived CDR1 and CDR2 are DFQATT and SNEGSKA (reference sequence). The CDR3 is 11 residues long. V shed 3 bases and J shed 6 bases, with 7 bases lying between them. The CDR3 region has the DNA TGCAGTGCTAGGCGGGACGATACGCAGTATTTT. Amino acids: CSARRDDTQYF.

The chain links TRBV10-2 to TRBJ1-2; no firm D call. The CDR3 is made up of 12 amino acids. Germline values: CDR1 WSHSY, CDR2 SAAADI. The V end was cut by 0 bases, the J end by 8 bases, with 7 bases between. Written as DNA, the CDR3 is TGCGCCAGCAGTGAGTCAGGCCGCGGCTACACCTTC. Translated: CASSESGRGYTF.

At least ten counts were recorded for this clonotype. The V gene is TRBV7-2, the J gene TRBJ2-7; D unclear. Trimming removed 0 bases from V and 8 bases from J, with 14 bases in between. Germline CDR1 and CDR2: SGHTA and FQGNSA. CDR3 size: 14 residues. The CDR3 here is CASSLAAEPGKQYF. CDR3 nucleotides: TGTGCCAGCAGCTTAGCTGCCGAACCAGGAAAGCAGTACTTC.

The chain has TRBV5-1 and TRBJ2-1; TRBD2 agrees at 7 bases. Germline V gene sequence: CDR1 SGHRS, CDR2 YFSETQ. With 4 bases clipped from V and 6 bases from J, the junction kept 7 bases outside the gene matches. The CDR3 totals 14 residues. CDR3 protein: CASSPLGLVNEQFF. The CDR3 DNA sequence: TGCGCCAGCAGCCCGCTCGGACTAGTCAATGAGCAGTTCTTC.

This clonotype was detected ten times or more. The V call is TRBV9, the J call TRBJ2-1, with 8 bases fitting TRBD2. J gave up 5 bases and V 0 bases, and 4 bases lay outside the gene matches. The CDR3 runs to 15 residues. From germline, CDR1 is SGDLS and CDR2 YYNGEE. In nucleotides, the CDR3 is TGTGCCAGCAGCGTAGAAGGGACTAGGGACAATGAGCAGTTCTTC. It specifies CASSVEGTRDNEQFF.

This clonotype was recorded at least ten times. This sequence joins TRBV20-1 and TRBJ2-1; perhaps TRBD1 as D (5 bases). The CDR3 is 16 amino acids. V lost 2 bases, J lost 0 bases, and 14 bases lay in between. Germline V CDR1 and CDR2: DFQATT, SNEGSKA (reference sequence). CDR3 nucleotide sequence: TGCAGTGCTAGAATCAAAGGGGATAGCTCCTACAATGAGCAGTTCTTC. Encoded protein: CSARIKGDSSYNEQFF.

This clonotype was seen many times. The CDR3 reads CASSQDRTKGDTEQFF. DNA for the CDR3: TGCGCCAGCAGCCAAGATCGGACTAAAGGGGACACTGAGCAGTTCTTC. V and J are TRBV4-3 and TRBJ2-1, with D possibly called TRBD1 or TRBD2 (6 bases each). V was cut by 0 bases and J by 9 bases, with 18 bases left in between. Germline CDR1 reads LGHNA; CDR2 reads YSLEER. The CDR3 consists of 16 residues.